Listed below are T cell receptor beta chains from one sample, sequenced in a study of T cell responses to AZD1222 COVID-19 vaccine. Libraries were prepared by immunoSEQ multiplex PCR; TCRdb keeps only in-frame clonotypes and omits some of them. The sample lists approximately 140,000 clones, around 95% occurring once. Sequencing used peripheral blood, obtained on day 0 of AZD1222 vaccination. The receptors derive from an adult in good health. The CDR3 runs from the conserved cysteine through the conserved F or W. A D gene is named only where the DNA matches it firmly. Size tells how often a clone was seen (once, few, many) or the class of an expanded clone, and some rows leave it out.

CDR3 protein: CASSALWVEDYGYTF; CDR3 DNA: TGTGCCAGCAGTGCCCTTTGGGTAGAGGACTATGGCTACACCTTC; clone size: few; V gene: TRBV7-9; D gene: .; J gene: TRBJ1-2
CDR3 protein: CASSQEGTETTYNEQFF; CDR3 DNA: TGTGCCAGCAGCCAAGAGGGTACAGAGACTACCTACAATGAGCAGTTCTTC; clone size: once; V gene: TRBV3-1/TRBV3-2; D gene: .; J gene: TRBJ2-1
CDR3 protein: CASSSGGGADTQYF; CDR3 DNA: TGTGCCAGCAGCTCGGGCGGGGGGGCAGATACGCAGTATTTT; clone size: .; V gene: TRBV5-4; D gene: TRBD2; J gene: TRBJ2-3
CDR3 protein: CASSPANTGELFF; CDR3 DNA: TGTGCCAGCAGCCCAGCGAACACCGGGGAGCTGTTTTTT; clone size: .; V gene: TRBV7-3; D gene: .; J gene: TRBJ2-2
CDR3 protein: CASSTGFGGEAFF; CDR3 DNA: TGTGCCAGCAGTACAGGGTTCGGGGGGGAAGCTTTCTTT; clone size: .; V gene: TRBV12-3/TRBV12-4; D gene: .; J gene: TRBJ1-1
CDR3 protein: CSVVSGGTNNEQFF; CDR3 DNA: TGCAGCGTTGTCAGCGGGGGGACGAACAATGAGCAGTTCTTC; clone size: .; V gene: TRBV29-1; D gene: TRBD2; J gene: TRBJ2-1
CDR3 protein: CASRPGGVYTDTQYF; CDR3 DNA: TGTGCCAGCAGACCAGGGGGCGTATATACAGATACGCAGTATTTT; clone size: .; V gene: TRBV28; D gene: TRBD1; J gene: TRBJ2-3
CDR3 protein: CASSPGTNTDTQYF; CDR3 DNA: TGTGCCAGCAGCCCCGGGACTAACACAGATACGCAGTATTTT; clone size: .; V gene: TRBV9; D gene: TRBD2; J gene: TRBJ2-3
CDR3 protein: CASSWTENTEAFF; CDR3 DNA: TGTGCCAGCAGTTGGACAGAGAACACTGAAGCTTTCTTT; clone size: .; V gene: TRBV28; D gene: .; J gene: TRBJ1-1
CDR3 protein: CASSLVTGANTGELFF; CDR3 DNA: TGCGCCAGCAGCTTGGTGACTGGGGCGAACACCGGGGAGCTGTTTTTT; clone size: .; V gene: TRBV5-1; D gene: .; J gene: TRBJ2-2
CDR3 protein: CASSSRTGASPLHF; CDR3 DNA: TGTGCCAGCAGTTCCAGGACAGGGGCCTCACCCCTCCACTTT; clone size: .; V gene: TRBV28; D gene: TRBD1; J gene: TRBJ1-6
CDR3 protein: CASRLNGNGYTF; CDR3 DNA: TGTGCCAGCAGGCTAAACGGGAACGGCTACACCTTC; clone size: .; V gene: TRBV2; D gene: .; J gene: TRBJ1-2
CDR3 protein: CASSFEGSTEAFF; CDR3 DNA: TGTGCCAGCAGCTTTGAAGGGTCCACTGAAGCTTTCTTT; clone size: .; V gene: TRBV5-6; D gene: .; J gene: TRBJ1-1
CDR3 protein: CASSEGGSTQPQHF; CDR3 DNA: TGCGCCAGCAGTGAGGGAGGATCCACTCAGCCCCAGCATTTT; clone size: .; V gene: TRBV10-2; D gene: .; J gene: TRBJ1-5
CDR3 protein: CASRGQGEAFF; CDR3 DNA: TGTGCCAGCAGGGGGCAGGGGGAAGCTTTCTTT; clone size: .; V gene: TRBV6-6; D gene: .; J gene: TRBJ1-1
CDR3 protein: CASGLGEGHSPLHF; CDR3 DNA: TGTGCCAGCGGATTAGGGGAGGGGCATTCACCCCTCCACTTT; clone size: .; V gene: TRBV28; D gene: .; J gene: TRBJ1-6
CDR3 protein: CASSPTDRYGYTF; CDR3 DNA: TGTGCCAGCTCACCGACAGACCGTTATGGCTACACCTTC; clone size: .; V gene: TRBV18; D gene: .; J gene: TRBJ1-2